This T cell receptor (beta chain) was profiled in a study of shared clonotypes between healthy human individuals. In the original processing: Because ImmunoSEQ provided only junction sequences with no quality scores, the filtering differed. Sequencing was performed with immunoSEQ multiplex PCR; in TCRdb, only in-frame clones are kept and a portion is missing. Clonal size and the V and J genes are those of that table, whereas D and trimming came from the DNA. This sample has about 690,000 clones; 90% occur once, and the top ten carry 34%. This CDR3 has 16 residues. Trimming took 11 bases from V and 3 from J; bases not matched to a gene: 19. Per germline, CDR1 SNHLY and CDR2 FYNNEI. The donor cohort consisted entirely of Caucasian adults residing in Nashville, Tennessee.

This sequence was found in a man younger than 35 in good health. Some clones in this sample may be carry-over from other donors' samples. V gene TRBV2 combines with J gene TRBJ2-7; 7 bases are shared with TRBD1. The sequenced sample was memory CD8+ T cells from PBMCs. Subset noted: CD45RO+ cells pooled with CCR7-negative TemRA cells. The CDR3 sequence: CACRDRGVITNYEQYF. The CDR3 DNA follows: TGTGCCTGCCGGGACAGAGGCGTAATAACCAACTACGAGCAGTACTTC.